The 22 T cell receptor beta chains below come from one sample, sequenced in a study of blood T cells in healthy people across ages (dated by TCRdb to between 2015 and 2017). Libraries were prepared through 5' RACE. For sequencing, an Illumina HiSeq 2500 was employed. A second about 7 to 12 cycle PCR used a sample-barcoded 5' primer and a J-beta primer mix. TCRdb reprocessing: public reads trimmed at Q25 with fastp, clones called with MiXCR, in-frame beta chains kept. Every entry covers one CDR3 protein and lists the most common genes and DNA from its rows. The sample table contains 1,100,000 or so distinct CDR3 sequences; only one count was recorded for 35% to 55% of them. Approximately 17% of the sample goes to the ten largest clones. The sample was blood. Receptor source: a woman aged 55-70 years in good health.

V usage is TRBV29-1 and J usage is TRBJ2-7; 8 bases match TRBD2. The CDR3 length is 15 residues. Germline loops: CDR1 SQVTM, CDR2 ANQGSEA. The V segment lost 5 bases and the J segment 5 bases; nucleotides outside the gene matches: 14. In DNA, the CDR3 is TGCAGCGTTACCCAGTACAGCGGGAGCGTCAACGAGCAGTACTTC. It codes for CSVTQYSGSVNEQYF.

Only a few counts were recorded for this clonotype. The gene calls are TRBV20-1 and TRBJ1-2; D is possibly TRBD1 (6 bases). The CDR3 is 13 amino acids. Trimming took 3 bases from V and 7 from J, leaving 15 bases between them. Germline CDR1 DFQATT, CDR2 SNEGSKA (reference sequence). The CDR3 DNA follows: TGCAGTGCTAGCAAAACAGGGTTGGGTGGCTACACCTTC. Translated, it gives CSASKTGLGGYTF.

This rearrangement joins TRBV21-1 to TRBJ2-7. TRBV21-1 is deemed a pseudogene. This CDR3 region has 17 residues. Here the CDR3 reads CASSKALRQLGPHEQYF. For the CDR3, the DNA is TGTGCCAGCAGCAAAGCGCTGCGGCAGCTGGGCCCTCACGAGCAGTACTTC.

The genes are TRBV7-9 and TRBJ2-7; a possible D gene is TRBD2 (5 bases). The CDR3 loop spans 15 amino acids. Germline assignment: CDR1 SEHNR and CDR2 FQNEAQ (reference sequence). Trimming cost V 4 bases and J 7 bases, with 20 bases left between them. CDR3 bases: TGTGCCAGCAGCTCCGAAGCCGTTGAGGGCAATGAGCAGTACTTC. Translated, it gives CASSSEAVEGNEQYF.

The chain recombines TRBV20-1 with TRBJ2-1, with 8 bases that match TRBD2. The J call may be faulty, since TRBJ2-7 better matches the DNA end. Germline V CDR1 and CDR2: DFQATT, SNEGSKA (reference sequence). The CDR3 is 14 amino acids. The chain's CDR3 is CSAREERGYNEQYF. The CDR3 nucleotides are TGCAGTGCTAGAGAAGAGCGGGGGTACAATGAGCAGTACTTC.

This chain joins TRBV14 and TRBJ2-7; D is possibly TRBD1 or TRBD2 (6 bases each). V lost 4 bases, J lost 2 bases, and 21 bases lay in between. Germline CDR1 is SGHDN and CDR2 is FVKESK. The CDR3 loop spans 17 amino acids. CDR3 DNA: TGTGCCAGCAGCCCTAACTATGGAGGGGACACAGCCTACGAGCAGTACTTC. Encoded protein: CASSPNYGGDTAYEQYF.

The chain couples TRBV6-5 to TRBJ2-5; 7 bases are a match to TRBD1. Per the germline V gene, CDR1 is MNHEY and CDR2 is SVGAGI. This CDR3 contains 16 residues. The ends lost 3 bases at V and 3 bases at J; junction bases unmatched: 10. The CDR3 nucleotides are TGTGCCAGCAGTTATGTTCAGGGCAGGGGGAAAGAGACCCAGTACTTC. This gives the protein CASSYVQGRGKETQYF.

The V gene is TRBV3-1, the J gene TRBJ2-3; D not resolved. This CDR3 contains 13 residues. Germline CDR1 is LGHDT and CDR2 is YNNKEL (reference sequence). V lost 4 bases to trimming and J lost 4 bases, with 9 bases between them. CDR3 nucleotide sequence: TGTGCCAGCAGCCCGCGGCTGGCAGATACGCAGTATTTT. Its translation is CASSPRLADTQYF.

A few counts support this clonotype. The chain uses TRBV7-9 and TRBJ2-1; 9 bases map to TRBD2. With V trimmed by 6 bases and J by 8 bases, 11 bases remained unmatched. Looked up from germline, CDR1 is SEHNR and CDR2 is FQNEAQ (reference sequence). CDR3 size: 15 residues. Here the CDR3 DNA reads TGTGCCAGCAGTTACCCCAGCGGGAGGACGCATGAGCAGTTCTTC. As protein: CASSYPSGRTHEQFF.

The DNA for the CDR3 is TGTGCCAGCAGTTACGATGACTGGACCAATGAGCAGTTCTTC. It is translated as CASSYDDWTNEQFF. The J gene is TRBJ2-1, the V gene TRBV6-2 or TRBV6-3; no definite D call. V was clipped by 2 bases and J by 6 bases, with 11 bases between them. Germline values: CDR1 MNHEY, CDR2 SVGEGT. CDR3 length: 14 residues.

The chain links TRBV10-3 to TRBJ2-5, with 12 positions matching TRBD2. Germline V lookup: CDR1 ENHRY, CDR2 SYGVKD. The trim removed 3 bases at V and 11 bases at J, leaving 10 bases unmatched. This CDR3 is 15 amino acids long. This CDR3 is CAISELLAGGVEQYF. CDR3 coding DNA: TGTGCCATCAGTGAATTACTAGCGGGAGGCGTTGAGCAGTACTTC.

V and J are TRBV30 and TRBJ2-7, with 7 bases aligning to TRBD1. The DNA end is a closer match to TRBJ2-5, so the J assignment may be wrong. CDR1 is GTSNPN, CDR2 SVGIG, per germline (reference sequence). This CDR3 spans 13 amino acids. The CDR3 protein is CAWGRQGRETQYF. CDR3 nucleotide sequence: TGTGCCTGGGGTCGACAGGGTCGAGAGACCCAGTACTTC.

This clonotype was seen ten or more times. CDR3 DNA sequence: TGCGCCAGCAGCTTGGGAGGGACTGCTTACAATGAGCAGTTCTTC. Amino acid sequence: CASSLGGTAYNEQFF. The gene calls are TRBV5-1 and TRBJ2-1, with a tentative D call TRBD2 (6 bases). Trimming shortened V by 0 bases and J by 4 bases, and 11 bases separated the two germline ends. This CDR3 contains 15 residues. In germline, CDR1 is SGHRS, CDR2 YFSETQ.

The V call is TRBV11-2, the J call TRBJ2-1; D gene ambiguous. V shed 1 base and J shed 3 bases, with 10 bases lying between them. CDR3 length: 15 residues. Germline V gives CDR1 SGHAT, CDR2 FQNNGV. CDR3 protein: CASSLGQKIYNEQFF. The DNA of the CDR3 is TGTGCCAGCAGCTTAGGTCAGAAAATCTACAATGAGCAGTTCTTC.

V gene TRBV5-6 combines with J gene TRBJ2-5; 10 positions agree with TRBD2. The V gene's germline CDR1 is SGHDT and CDR2 YYEEEE. Germline trimming cut 1 base from V and 2 bases from J; bases unmatched to any gene: 8. The CDR3 length is 17 residues. As DNA, the CDR3 is TGTGCCAGCAGCTTGTATACTAGCGGGAACTTACAAGAGACCCAGTACTTC. Translated, it gives CASSLYTSGNLQETQYF.

V usage is TRBV29-1 and J usage is TRBJ2-1; 9 bases agree with TRBD2. The V gene's germline CDR1 is SQVTM and CDR2 ANQGSEA. V lost 8 bases, J lost 8 bases, and 7 bases stayed unmatched. The length of the CDR3 is 12 residues. CDR3 residues: CSTASGIDEQFF. The CDR3 coding sequence is TGCAGCACTGCTAGCGGGATCGATGAGCAGTTCTTC.

The rearrangement links TRBV6-2 or TRBV6-3 to TRBJ2-7, with 14 positions matching TRBD2. Germline CDR1 MNHEY, CDR2 SVGEGT. The V gene end was trimmed by 5 bases and the J gene end by 1 base; junction bases not matched to a gene: 13. CDR3 length: 19 amino acids. This CDR3 reads CASSHLFGTSGRTSYEQYF. In DNA, the CDR3 is TGTGCCAGCAGTCACCTCTTTGGGACTAGCGGGAGAACTTCCTACGAGCAGTACTTC.

The V and J genes are TRBV27 and TRBJ2-1, with 14 bases that match TRBD2. The CDR3 is made up of 17 amino acids. V shed 5 bases and J 7 bases; nucleotides not matched to a gene: 10. Germline V lookup: CDR1 MNHEY, CDR2 SMNVEV (reference sequence). CDR3 nucleotides: TGTGCCAGCAGTCATCCGGGACTAGCGGGAGCTCGTAATGAGCAGTTCTTC. The encoded protein is CASSHPGLAGARNEQFF.

This clonotype was detected a few times. V gene TRBV29-1 combines with J gene TRBJ2-1; D could derive from TRBD1 or TRBD2 (5 bases each). This CDR3 region has 12 residues. The germline gives CDR1 SQVTM, CDR2 ANQGSEA. V lost 2 bases and J 15 bases, leaving 17 bases between the germline ends. The DNA of the CDR3 is TGCAGCGTTGAAATCCCGGGACGGAGAAGGTTCTTC. Its protein is CSVEIPGRRRFF.

The sample holds a few counts of this clonotype. J is TRBJ2-3 and V is TRBV20-1; no definite D call. Germline CDR1 is DFQATT and CDR2 is SNEGSKA (reference sequence). The CDR3 covers 14 residues. V gave up 2 bases and J gave up 0 bases, with 9 bases separating them. The CDR3: CSARPYVSTDTQYF. The CDR3 coding sequence is TGCAGTGCTAGACCGTACGTCAGCACAGATACGCAGTATTTT.

This chain joins TRBV12-3 or TRBV12-4 and TRBJ2-1; D not certain. With 0 bases removed from V and 5 bases from J, the gap between germline ends came to 14 bases. The CDR3 is 16 amino acids. The CDR3 DNA follows: TGTGCCAGCAGTTTAGCGGGTGAACAGTTAAACAATGAGCAGTTCTTC. The encoded protein is CASSLAGEQLNNEQFF.

This clonotype was observed many times. The chain has TRBV6-6 and TRBJ2-1, with 12 bases fitting TRBD2. This CDR3 is 15 amino acids long. Germline CDR1 and CDR2: MNHNY and SVGAGI (reference sequence). V gave up 6 bases and J gave up 10 bases; unmatched junction bases: 10. In DNA form, the CDR3 reads TGTGCCAGCAGCAACGAGGGACTAGCGGGTTCGGAGCAGTTCTTC. This translates into CASSNEGLAGSEQFF.